The clone carrying this T cell receptor beta chain was picked up a small number of times. From the 5' RACE reads, TCRdb called clonotypes with MiXCR, one entry per CDR3 protein. Altogether roughly 130,000 distinct CDR3 sequences are present, around 7% being singletons, with the ten largest covering 12%. These data are taken from a study of CD8 T cells in ankylosing spondylitis. The TCR was taken from a male donor with ankylosing spondylitis or in good health (not recorded which). The specimen was blood, either unsorted or a sorted T cell fraction (not recorded which).

The CDR3 reads CASSLVEGQGWSGANVLTF. As DNA, the CDR3 is TGTGCCAGCAGCTTAGTCGAGGGACAGGGTTGGTCTGGGGCCAACGTCCTGACTTTC. The chain couples TRBV7-8 to TRBJ2-6; 9 bases are a match to TRBD1. The germline V gene encodes CDR1 SGHVS and CDR2 FQNEAQ. The CDR3 spans 19 residues. V shed 1 base and J 1 base; nucleotides not matched to a gene: 8.